What follows are 28 T cell receptor beta chains derived from one specimen sequenced in a study of molecular identifiers for immune sequencing clone quantification. TCRdb reprocessed the PCR reads via MiXCR and lists one record per CDR3 protein. The sample gives a few hundred thousand distinct CDR3 sequences, roughly 24% of which show up once; 0.74% is in the top ten. The material sequenced was naive CD8+ T cells from blood, with Jurkat cell RNA spiked in. Noted subset: FACS-sorted CD8+CD4-CCR7+CD45RA+ naive T cells. The receptors were gathered from a human donor in good health. Some libraries in this study had Jurkat cell RNA spiked in.

This clonotype was detected ten times or more. The chain carries TRBV5-1 and TRBJ2-3; D gene uncertain. CDR1 and CDR2 from the germline V gene are SGHRS and YFSETQ. There are 15 residues in the CDR3. The V end lost 4 bases, the J end lost 0 bases, and 12 bases lay between the germline ends. Written as DNA, the CDR3 is TGCGCCAGCAGCCCCTTTTTTATTAGCACAGATACGCAGTATTTT. This codes for CASSPFFISTDTQYF.

This clonotype was detected many times. V is TRBV6-5 and J is TRBJ2-3; 9 bases fit TRBD1. Losses at the gene ends were 4 bases for V and 2 bases for J; bases not matched to a gene: 4. This CDR3 is built from 15 residues. CDR1 and CDR2 (germline): MNHEY, SVGAGI. The CDR3 sequence is CASSFTGGDTDTQYF. The CDR3 region has the DNA TGTGCCAGCAGTTTCACAGGGGGCGACACAGATACGCAGTATTTT.

Many counts were recorded for this clonotype. V is TRBV6-2 or TRBV6-3 and J is TRBJ1-1; D unresolved. V lost 0 bases and J lost 7, with 9 bases in between. CDR1 MNHEY and CDR2 SVGEGT come from the germline V gene. CDR3 length: 13 residues. CDR3 sequence reads: CASSYSSYSEAFF. The CDR3 coding sequence is TGTGCCAGCAGTTACTCGAGTTACAGTGAAGCTTTCTTT.

This clonotype has a handful of counts. The chain combines TRBV12-3 or TRBV12-4 with TRBJ2-2, with D possibly matching TRBD2 (5 bases). Trimming pared 5 bases from V and 9 bases from J, leaving 13 bases between. This CDR3 has 13 residues. The CDR3 loop reads CASSPGGNWELFF. CDR3 bases: TGTGCCAGCAGTCCCGGAGGAAACTGGGAGCTGTTTTTT.

This chain uses TRBV6-8 with TRBJ2-7; weak D call: TRBD2 (5 bases). The ends were cut back, 2 bases at V and 2 bases at J, with 10 bases in the middle. The germline V gene has CDR1 MNHGY and CDR2 SAAAGT. The CDR3 is 14 residues long. For the CDR3, the DNA is TGTGCCAGCAGTTACCCGGAGGTCACCTACGAGCAGTACTTC. This translates into CASSYPEVTYEQYF.

This clonotype was seen a single time. Since no conserved phenylalanine or tryptophan closes the CDR3, a read error is the likely cause. Here the CDR3 DNA reads TGTGCCAGCAGTACCATAGCGGGAGTGGACAATGAGCAGTTCTCC. It codes for CASSTIAGVDNEQFS. The V call is TRBV6-5, the J call TRBJ2-1, with 9 bases that match TRBD2. V lost 5 bases, J lost 5 bases, and 7 bases stayed unmatched. CDR1 and CDR2 (germline): MNHEY, SVGAGI. The CDR3 runs 15 residues.

This clonotype was detected a few times. The chain couples TRBV11-2 to TRBJ1-5; 11 positions agree with TRBD1. Trimming cost V 4 bases and J 6 bases; bases outside gene matches: 5. The germline gives CDR1 SGHAT, CDR2 FQNNGV. This CDR3 has 15 amino acids. DNA of the CDR3: TGTGCCAGCAGCTATGGACAGGGGGCAGGTCAGCCCCAGCATTTT. Its translation: CASSYGQGAGQPQHF.

This chain uses TRBV29-1 with TRBJ2-7; 11 bases line up with TRBD2. This CDR3 comprises 16 residues. Germline CDR1 and CDR2: SQVTM and ANQGSEA. Unmatched junction bases numbered 10, after V lost 6 bases and J lost 0 bases. The chain's CDR3 is CSVLELAGDLSYEQYF. The DNA for the CDR3 is TGCAGCGTGCTCGAACTAGCGGGAGACCTCTCCTACGAGCAGTACTTC.

Regarding this clonotype: A much larger clone sits a single nucleotide away, making a read error possible. The chain is built from TRBV5-1 and TRBJ2-5; D is possibly TRBD2 (5 bases). V shed 4 bases and J shed 3 bases, with 13 bases lying between them. The germline V gene has CDR1 SGHRS and CDR2 YFSETQ. The length of the CDR3 is 14 residues. The CDR3 nucleotides are TGCGCCAGCAGCCCCTGGACTGGCGAAGAGACCCAGTACTTC. Protein sequence: CASSPWTGEETQYF.

Comment on this clonotype: The junction departs from germline at one end; a sequencing error may be responsible. The rearrangement joins TRBV7-9 to TRBJ1-5; 8 bases align to TRBD1. Germline V gene sequence: CDR1 SEHNR, CDR2 FQNEAQ (reference sequence). This CDR3 has 16 residues. Here the CDR3 reads CGSSLGGTGSNQPQHF. The CDR3 DNA is TGTGGCAGCAGCTTAGGCGGGACAGGTAGCAATCAGCCCCAGCATTTT.

The sample holds a few counts of this clonotype. The rearrangement joins TRBV5-5 to TRBJ2-7; D unclear. Trimming removed 1 base at V and 2 bases at J, with 10 bases between. The length of the CDR3 is 14 residues. Germline lookup yields CDR1 SGHKS and CDR2 YYEKEE (reference sequence). The CDR3 reads CASSLSTETYEQYF. CDR3 coding DNA: TGTGCCAGCAGCTTGTCTACAGAAACCTACGAGCAGTACTTC.

This clonotype has ten or more counts. Sequence at one end of the junction differs from germline and may be a read error. The V gene is TRBV11-2, the J gene TRBJ2-7; 7 nucleotides align to TRBD1. This CDR3 has 14 residues. Germline values: CDR1 SGHAT, CDR2 FQNNGV. The CDR3 protein is CASSPTGFSFEQYF. The CDR3 nucleotides read TGTGCCAGCAGCCCGACAGGGTTTTCCTTCGAGCAGTACTTC.

This clonotype was counted a few times. The chain recombines TRBV2 with TRBJ1-1; no firm D call. Between the trimmed V and J ends, which lost 6 bases and 0 bases, there was a span of 14 bases. The CDR3 length is 15 residues. The germline gives CDR1 SNHLY, CDR2 FYNNEI. CDR3 sequence (DNA): TGTGCCAGCAGCCGAAAGGGCTACCTGAACACTGAAGCTTTCTTT. This encodes CASSRKGYLNTEAFF.

Concerning this clonotype itself: This may come from a read error, since a much larger clone is one base off. V usage is TRBV30 and J usage is TRBJ1-1; D ambiguous. With 5 bases removed from V and 0 bases from J, the gap between germline ends came to 13 bases. Germline assignment: CDR1 GTSNPN and CDR2 SVGIG (reference sequence). The CDR3 is 14 amino acids. CDR3 residues: CAWGVRGMNTEAFF. The CDR3 DNA sequence: TGTGCCTGGGGGGTCCGAGGTATGAACACTGAAGCTTTCTTT.

In this sample, this clonotype turned up a few times. This chain connects TRBV25-1 to TRBJ2-5, with TRBD1 as a possible D gene (5 bases). V lost 0 bases and J 1 base, leaving 9 bases between the germline ends. The CDR3 consists of 15 residues. Per germline, CDR1 MGHDK and CDR2 SYGVNS. The CDR3 DNA follows: TGTGCCAGCAGTGAATACATAGGGGCCCAAGAGACCCAGTACTTC. The encoded protein is CASSEYIGAQETQYF.

This clonotype has ten or more counts. V and J are TRBV5-1 and TRBJ2-7; D is possibly TRBD1 (5 bases). CDR3 size: 13 residues. Between the trimmed V and J ends, which lost 4 bases and 5 bases, there was a span of 13 bases. Germline lookup yields CDR1 SGHRS and CDR2 YFSETQ. Here the CDR3 DNA reads TGCGCCAGCAGCCTTGGTATAGGGGACGAGCAGTACTTC. Amino acid sequence: CASSLGIGDEQYF.

The genes are TRBV4-1 and TRBJ2-1; possible D gene TRBD2, 6 bases. Germline assignment: CDR1 MGHRA and CDR2 YSYEKL. Trimming took 0 bases from V and 10 from J, leaving 13 bases between them. The CDR3 spans 14 residues. The CDR3 bases are TGCGCCAGCAGCCAAGAGGGGGGTCGCGACGAGCAGTTCTTC. This encodes CASSQEGGRDEQFF.

In its sample, this clonotype was seen a few times. The gene calls are TRBV5-5 and TRBJ2-3, with a weak D call TRBD1 (8 bases). This CDR3 is built from 16 residues. The germline V and J ends were trimmed by 4 bases and 2 bases, with 17 bases remaining between them. The germline V gene encodes CDR1 SGHKS and CDR2 YYEKEE (reference sequence). The CDR3 DNA follows: TGTGCCAGCAGCCGGGGGGCAGGGGGCTTCACAGATACGCAGTATTTT. Translation: CASSRGAGGFTDTQYF.

The chain is built from TRBV6-6 and TRBJ2-5; D is uncertain. The CDR3 covers 14 residues. Germline assignment: CDR1 MNHNY and CDR2 SVGAGI (reference sequence). V was pared by 10 bases and J by 5 bases, with 20 bases between. Here the CDR3 DNA reads TGTGCCACCACAACCCCGAATGCCAGGGAGACCCAGTACTTC. Protein: CATTTPNARETQYF.

V usage is TRBV6-2 or TRBV6-3 and J usage is TRBJ1-1, with D hard to call. Trimming left V 5 bases short and J 6 bases short, with 13 bases between. The CDR3 totals 13 residues. Germline V gene lookup returns CDR1 MNHEY and CDR2 SVGEGT. The CDR3 coding sequence is TGTGCCAGCAGTACTTTTGGATTGGCTGAAGCTTTCTTT. It is translated as CASSTFGLAEAFF.

This clonotype has a count of ten or more. The chain couples TRBV4-1 to TRBJ2-1, with 7 bases that match TRBD1. V shed 4 bases and J 0 bases; nucleotides not matched to a gene: 6. This CDR3 has 16 amino acids. The germline gives CDR1 MGHRA, CDR2 YSYEKL. CDR3 DNA sequence: TGCGCCAGCAGCCTGAAGACAGGGAGCTCCTACAATGAGCAGTTCTTC. Its protein is CASSLKTGSSYNEQFF.

This clonotype was observed a few times. The final CDR3 position lacks the conserved phenylalanine or tryptophan, pointing to a likely read error. The chain has TRBV29-1 and TRBJ2-7, with TRBD2 identical over 7 bases. CDR3 size: 14 residues. CDR1 SQVTM and CDR2 ANQGSEA come from the germline V gene. Trimming cost V 7 bases and J 3 bases; bases outside gene matches: 12. The CDR3 coding sequence is TGCAGCGCCGTCCTGGGACTAAGAGTCTACGAGCAGTACTCC. Translating gives CSAVLGLRVYEQYS.

V gene TRBV6-2 or TRBV6-3 combines with J gene TRBJ1-5; D might be TRBD1 (5 bases). In germline, CDR1 is MNHEY, CDR2 SVGEGT. Trimming stripped 1 base from V and 5 bases from J, with 9 bases between. The length of the CDR3 is 14 residues. The CDR3 loop is CASSYWGGHQPQHF. In DNA form, the CDR3 reads TGTGCCAGCAGTTACTGGGGGGGTCATCAGCCCCAGCATTTT.

This clonotype appeared a few times. This rearrangement joins TRBV29-1 to TRBJ2-2, with 8 nucleotides matching TRBD1. The germline gives CDR1 SQVTM, CDR2 ANQGSEA. The CDR3 is 14 amino acids. J gave up 7 bases and V 4 bases, and 8 bases lay outside the gene matches. The CDR3 spells CSVAIQGVRGELFF. The CDR3 nucleotides read TGCAGCGTTGCGATACAGGGGGTCCGCGGGGAGCTGTTTTTT.

With regard to this clonotype: Since a far larger clone is one base different, this is likely a read error. The chain couples TRBV12-3 or TRBV12-4 to TRBJ2-3; D is unclear. With 5 bases removed from V and 5 bases from J, the gap between germline ends came to 5 bases. There are 11 residues in the CDR3. This chain's CDR3 is CASSIRDTQYF. The CDR3 coding sequence is TGTGCCAGCAGTATCAGAGATACGCAGTATTTT.

This clonotype was seen a handful of times. This CDR3 is CSARDLYGQGVNIQYF. The CDR3, as DNA: TGCAGTGCTAGAGATTTATATGGGCAGGGGGTAAACATTCAGTACTTC. The chain links TRBV20-1 to TRBJ2-4, with 7 nucleotides matching TRBD1. The CDR3 loop spans 16 amino acids. With V trimmed by 0 bases and J by 6 bases, 11 bases remained unmatched. Per the germline V gene, CDR1 is DFQATT and CDR2 is SNEGSKA (reference sequence).

This clonotype was picked up many times. The V gene is TRBV7-8, the J gene TRBJ1-5; TRBD1 aligns across 7 bases. The V and J ends lost 5 bases and 6 bases, in that order; junction bases with no gene match: 7. This CDR3 comprises 14 residues. Germline CDR1 reads SGHVS; CDR2 reads FQNEAQ. CDR3 amino acids: CASSQGQRLQPQHF. CDR3 DNA: TGTGCCAGCAGCCAGGGACAGCGGCTTCAGCCCCAGCATTTT.

The sample holds a few counts of this clonotype. The CDR3 sequence is CASSVAGTPQETQYF. Here the CDR3 DNA reads TGTGCCAGCAGCGTAGCGGGCACCCCCCAAGAGACCCAGTACTTC. The chain recombines TRBV9 with TRBJ2-5; D unclear. Deletions cut 0 bases from V and 1 base from J, with 10 bases between. The germline V gene has CDR1 SGDLS and CDR2 YYNGEE. The CDR3 has 15 amino acids.